This is a list of T cell receptor beta chains from one sample in a study of T cell responses to AZD1222 COVID-19 vaccine. Sequencing was performed with immunoSEQ multiplex PCR; in TCRdb, only in-frame clones are kept and a portion is missing. In the table there are around 81,000 clones, 65% to 85% of which are singletons. The sequencing here drew on peripheral blood, taken on day 0 of AZD1222 vaccination. These receptors came from an adult in good health. Each CDR3 is given with its conserved first and last residue. The D gene is left open where the match is weak. Rows may omit the clone size; those that give it use once, few, many or a size class.

size: NA
D: NA
J: TRBJ1-5
V: TRBV19
CDR3: CASSTSPTGNQPQHF
DNA: TGTGCCAGTAGTACCTCCCCGACAGGTAATCAGCCCCAGCATTTT

size: NA
D: NA
J: TRBJ1-6
V: TRBV7-2
CDR3: CASSSKWGATPLHF
DNA: TGTGCCAGCAGCTCAAAGTGGGGGGCAACACCCCTCCACTTT

size: NA
D: NA
J: TRBJ2-7
V: TRBV2
CDR3: CASRRLETYEQYF
DNA: TGTGCCAGCAGGAGACTAGAAACCTACGAGCAGTACTTC

size: NA
D: NA
J: TRBJ2-1
V: TRBV29-1
CDR3: CSVPDYGTQFF
DNA: TGCAGCGTACCAGATTACGGGACTCAGTTCTTC

size: NA
D: NA
J: TRBJ1-2
V: TRBV5-1
CDR3: CASSLGDGVYGYTF
DNA: TGCGCCAGCAGCTTGGGAGATGGGGTGTATGGCTACACCTTC

size: NA
D: NA
J: TRBJ2-7
V: TRBV7-2
CDR3: CASTSEGGRSSYEQYF
DNA: TGTGCCAGCACCTCAGAGGGGGGAAGGAGCTCCTACGAGCAGTACTTC

size: NA
D: TRBD2
J: TRBJ2-7
V: TRBV19
CDR3: CASSSTASGRRRDEQYF
DNA: TGTGCCAGTAGTAGTACGGCTAGCGGGAGGCGTCGCGACGAGCAGTACTTC

size: NA
D: NA
J: TRBJ1-2
V: TRBV29-1
CDR3: CSVEVGWGGYTF
DNA: TGCAGCGTTGAAGTCGGATGGGGTGGCTACACCTTC

size: once
D: NA
J: TRBJ1-3
V: TRBV5-6
CDR3: CASSSFIGNPNSGNTIYF
DNA: TGTGCCAGCAGCTCTTTTATAGGGAACCCCAACTCTGGAAACACCATATATTTT

size: NA
D: TRBD2
J: TRBJ2-5
V: TRBV4-2
CDR3: CASSQDRASGEREVIQETQYF
DNA: TGTGCCAGCAGCCAAGATAGGGCTAGCGGGGAAAGGGAGGTCATCCAGGAGACCCAGTACTTC

size: NA
D: TRBD1
J: TRBJ1-5
V: TRBV28
CDR3: CASSLSGQGAFQPQHF
DNA: TGTGCCAGCAGTTTATCTGGACAGGGGGCATTTCAGCCCCAGCATTTT

size: once
D: TRBD2
J: TRBJ2-3
V: TRBV6-5
CDR3: CASRRTSRADTQYF
DNA: TGTGCCAGCAGGAGGACTAGCCGGGCAGATACGCAGTATTTT

size: NA
D: NA
J: TRBJ2-2
V: TRBV2
CDR3: CASNSGRGELFF
DNA: TGTGCCAGCAATTCCGGTAGAGGGGAGCTGTTTTTT

size: NA
D: NA
J: TRBJ1-1
V: TRBV12-5
CDR3: CASNPGWTEAFF
DNA: TGTGCTAGCAACCCCGGTTGGACTGAAGCTTTCTTT

size: NA
D: TRBD1
J: TRBJ1-3
V: TRBV3-1/TRBV3-2
CDR3: CASSHTGQGTGNTIYF
DNA: TGTGCCAGCAGCCATACCGGACAGGGGACGGGAAACACCATATATTTT

size: NA
D: TRBD2
J: TRBJ2-3
V: TRBV9
CDR3: CASSPGLAGGFTDTQYF
DNA: TGTGCCAGCAGCCCAGGACTAGCGGGAGGGTTCACAGATACGCAGTATTTT

size: few
D: NA
J: TRBJ1-4
V: TRBV2
CDR3: CARNSGRAANEKLFF
DNA: TGTGCCAGAAATTCAGGTCGGGCGGCTAATGAAAAACTGTTTTTT

size: NA
D: NA
J: TRBJ2-4
V: TRBV10-3
CDR3: CAISESRTGGTSKNIQYF
DNA: TGTGCCATCAGTGAGTCTAGAACGGGGGGCACTTCCAAAAACATTCAGTACTTC

size: NA
D: TRBD2
J: TRBJ2-7
V: TRBV9
CDR3: CASSVSGRNPSYEQYF
DNA: TGTGCCAGCAGCGTTAGCGGGAGGAACCCCTCCTACGAGCAGTACTTC

size: NA
D: NA
J: TRBJ2-3
V: TRBV7-2
CDR3: CASSRDATDTQYF
DNA: TGTGCCAGCAGCCGGGACGCCACAGATACGCAGTATTTT

size: once
D: NA
J: TRBJ2-7
V: TRBV5-4
CDR3: CASSLDVELYEQYF
DNA: TGTGCCAGCAGCTTGGACGTCGAACTTTACGAGCAGTACTTC

size: NA
D: NA
J: TRBJ1-4
V: TRBV5-6
CDR3: CASSLALGTNRNEKLFF
DNA: TGTGCCAGCAGCTTGGCTCTAGGAACCAACCGTAATGAAAAACTGTTTTTT

size: NA
D: NA
J: TRBJ1-4
V: TRBV2
CDR3: CASRAGLGGEKLFF
DNA: TGTGCCAGCAGAGCGGGGTTAGGAGGTGAAAAACTGTTTTTT

size: NA
D: NA
J: TRBJ1-5
V: TRBV6-5
CDR3: CASRGGGTDRQPQHF
DNA: TGTGCCAGCAGGGGGGGTGGGACCGATCGTCAGCCCCAGCATTTT

size: few
D: NA
J: TRBJ1-4
V: TRBV3-1/TRBV3-2
CDR3: CASSLRGDPNEKLFF
DNA: TGTGCCAGCAGCCTCAGGGGAGACCCTAATGAAAAACTGTTTTTT

size: NA
D: NA
J: TRBJ1-5
V: TRBV28
CDR3: CASSFTGYQPQHF
DNA: TGTGCCAGCAGTTTCACAGGGTATCAGCCCCAGCATTTT

size: NA
D: NA
J: TRBJ2-3
V: TRBV27
CDR3: CASRSWSDTQYF
DNA: TGTGCCAGCAGGAGCTGGTCAGATACGCAGTATTTT

size: NA
D: NA
J: TRBJ2-1
V: TRBV9
CDR3: CASSLRQGEQFF
DNA: TGTGCCAGCAGCCTACGTCAGGGTGAGCAGTTCTTC

size: NA
D: NA
J: TRBJ1-5
V: TRBV20-1
CDR3: CSASSGGNQPQHF
DNA: TGCAGTGCTAGTTCCGGGGGCAATCAGCCCCAGCATTTT

size: NA
D: NA
J: TRBJ1-6
V: TRBV18
CDR3: CASSPEAGKNSPLHF
DNA: TGTGCCAGCTCACCTGAGGCAGGGAAGAATTCACCCCTCCACTTT

size: NA
D: TRBD1
J: TRBJ1-2
V: TRBV12-5
CDR3: CASGLGDRGIDGYTF
DNA: TGTGCTAGTGGTTTGGGGGACAGGGGAATCGATGGCTACACCTTC

size: NA
D: NA
J: TRBJ2-7
V: TRBV6-2/TRBV6-3
CDR3: CASSNAFEQYF
DNA: TGTGCCAGCAGTAATGCTTTCGAGCAGTACTTC

size: NA
D: NA
J: TRBJ1-4
V: TRBV30
CDR3: CAWSVSSTNEKLFF
DNA: TGTGCCTGGAGTGTATCTTCAACTAATGAAAAACTGTTTTTT

size: NA
D: NA
J: TRBJ1-4
V: TRBV5-4
CDR3: CASSLGKTNEKLFF
DNA: TGTGCCAGCAGCTTAGGAAAAACTAATGAAAAACTGTTTTTT

size: NA
D: NA
J: TRBJ1-5
V: TRBV30
CDR3: CACRGHSNQPQHF
DNA: TGTGCCTGCCGGGGCCATAGCAATCAGCCCCAGCATTTT

size: NA
D: TRBD1
J: TRBJ1-1
V: TRBV7-9
CDR3: CASSLLLPDREKGEAFF
DNA: TGTGCCAGCAGCCTCCTATTACCCGACAGGGAGAAGGGTGAAGCTTTCTTT

size: NA
D: NA
J: TRBJ2-7
V: TRBV10-3
CDR3: CAISVSGVHEQYF
DNA: TGTGCCATCAGTGTTTCAGGGGTCCACGAGCAGTACTTC

size: NA
D: NA
J: TRBJ2-3
V: TRBV7-3
CDR3: CASSYSGQGTDTQYF
DNA: TGTGCCAGCAGCTACAGCGGGCAGGGCACAGATACGCAGTATTTT

size: NA
D: NA
J: TRBJ2-6
V: TRBV28
CDR3: CASSALRTGANVLTF
DNA: TGTGCCAGCAGTGCGCTACGGACCGGGGCCAACGTCCTGACTTTC

size: NA
D: NA
J: TRBJ2-3
V: TRBV7-3
CDR3: CASSLLGPTDTQYF
DNA: TGTGCCAGCAGCTTGCTGGGCCCCACAGATACGCAGTATTTT

size: NA
D: TRBD1
J: TRBJ2-7
V: TRBV19
CDR3: CASSISPGGTGYEQYF
DNA: TGTGCCAGTAGTATTAGCCCCGGCGGGACAGGCTACGAGCAGTACTTC

size: NA
D: NA
J: TRBJ2-3
V: TRBV5-1
CDR3: CASSLPTLIGDTQYF
DNA: TGCGCCAGCAGCTTACCGACGCTGATTGGGGATACGCAGTATTTT

size: NA
D: NA
J: TRBJ1-2
V: TRBV27
CDR3: CASSLSGIGGYTF
DNA: TGTGCCAGCAGTTTATCAGGGATCGGTGGCTACACCTTC

size: NA
D: NA
J: TRBJ2-5
V: TRBV3-1/TRBV3-2
CDR3: CASSLWDRTFETQYF
DNA: TGTGCCAGCAGCCTTTGGGACCGCACTTTCGAGACCCAGTACTTC

size: NA
D: TRBD2
J: TRBJ2-2
V: TRBV18
CDR3: CASPPGLATNTGELFF
DNA: TGTGCCAGCCCACCTGGACTAGCCACGAACACCGGGGAGCTGTTTTTT

size: NA
D: TRBD1
J: TRBJ1-5
V: TRBV10-2
CDR3: CASSDGTGRQPQHF
DNA: TGCGCCAGCAGTGATGGGACAGGGCGTCAGCCCCAGCATTTT

size: NA
D: NA
J: TRBJ1-5
V: TRBV30
CDR3: CAWAGTGIGPQHF
DNA: TGTGCCTGGGCAGGGACGGGGATCGGGCCCCAGCATTTT

size: NA
D: NA
J: TRBJ2-2
V: TRBV2
CDR3: CASSEMSGRGGGELFF
DNA: TGTGCCAGCAGTGAAATGTCGGGGCGTGGAGGCGGGGAGCTGTTTTTT

size: NA
D: NA
J: TRBJ2-1
V: TRBV30
CDR3: CAWSVTRGEQFF
DNA: TGTGCCTGGAGTGTAACGCGTGGTGAGCAGTTCTTC

size: NA
D: NA
J: TRBJ1-1
V: TRBV30
CDR3: CAWNRGENTEAFF
DNA: TGTGCCTGGAACCGAGGGGAAAACACTGAAGCTTTCTTT

size: NA
D: NA
J: TRBJ1-1
V: TRBV6-5
CDR3: CASSYSGGVRGAFF
DNA: TGTGCCAGCAGTTACTCGGGAGGTGTCCGAGGAGCTTTCTTT